Below, 32 T cell receptor beta chains from the same sample are listed, as sequenced in a study of tumor and adjacent non-tumor tissue in lung cancer. The library came from three nested PCR rounds adapted from ARM-PCR protocols. TCRdb re-derived calls from the multiplex PCR reads in MiXCR, one entry per CDR3 protein. In the table there are 90,000 to 100,000 distinct CDR3 sequences, 80% of which are singletons. This sample's RNA came from whole unsorted tissue. Distant lung tissue was collected more than 3 cm away from the tumor edge. The specimen sequenced was distant non-tumor lung tissue. The receptors derive from a man aged 60 to 75 with small cell lung cancer.

This chain links TRBV11-2 with TRBJ2-1; 10 positions match TRBD2. CDR1 and CDR2 from the germline V gene are SGHAT and FQNNGV. The CDR3 covers 18 residues. V gave up 7 bases and J gave up 3 bases; unmatched junction bases: 15. The CDR3 loop is CASNIGVAGGYYYNEQFF. The CDR3 bases are TGTGCCAGCAACATAGGAGTAGCGGGAGGCTATTACTACAATGAGCAGTTCTTC.

The genes are TRBV12-3 or TRBV12-4 and TRBJ2-1, with TRBD1 identical over 9 bases. This CDR3 spans 14 amino acids. V dropped 7 bases and J dropped 6; count of bases not matched to a gene: 7. This CDR3 reads CASNSGTGRNEQFF. CDR3 bases: TGTGCCAGCAATTCCGGGACAGGGCGCAATGAGCAGTTCTTC.

With respect to this clonotype: In this CDR3 the conserved last residue, phenylalanine or tryptophan, is missing, so a read error is likely. The DNA of the CDR3 is TGTGCCAGTAGTTCGACAGGGTACTATGGCTACACCATC. This gives the protein CASSSTGYYGYTI. This chain joins TRBV6-5 and TRBJ1-2; the match to TRBD1 covers 7 bases. The CDR3 runs to 13 residues. From germline, CDR1 is MNHEY and CDR2 SVGAGI.

This chain connects TRBV28 to TRBJ2-5; D call uncertain. The germline CDR1 and CDR2 sequences are MDHEN and SYDVKM. With 8 bases removed from V and 3 bases from J, the gap between germline ends came to 19 bases. CDR3 length: 15 residues. The CDR3 DNA is TGTGCCAGCGGTCTAGGTAGTCGACCAGAAGAGACCCAGTACTTC. Its protein is CASGLGSRPEETQYF.

Concerning this clonotype itself: A junction boundary mismatches the germline segment, possibly from a read error. CDR3 loop: CANGNGGRASYIEQFF. CDR3 nucleotide sequence: TGTGCCAACGGGAACGGCGGGAGGGCGTCCTACATTGAGCAGTTCTTC. The chain uses TRBV12-3 or TRBV12-4 and TRBJ2-1, with 9 bases aligning to TRBD2. The CDR3 is made up of 16 amino acids.

As to this clonotype: At one end, the junction sequence differs from germline, possibly due to a read error. This chain's CDR3 is CASSYLSGDLFF. CDR3 nucleotide sequence: TGTGCCAGCAGTTATTTGTCCGGGGACCTGTTTTTT. This chain uses TRBV12-3 or TRBV12-4 with TRBJ2-2, with D possibly being TRBD1 or TRBD2 (5 bases each). The CDR3 runs to 12 residues.

This clonotype has ten or more counts. This sequence joins TRBV10-3 and TRBJ2-1; 9 positions agree with TRBD1. This CDR3 contains 15 residues. V lost 3 bases to trimming and J lost 2 bases; unmatched junction nucleotides: 2. In germline, CDR1 is ENHRY, CDR2 SYGVKD. Written as DNA, the CDR3 is TGTGCCATCAGTGAAAGACAGGGGGCCTACAATGAGCAGTTCTTC. This sequence encodes CAISERQGAYNEQFF.

The CDR3 DNA reads as TGCGCCAGCAGGCTTGGACTAGTGGGAAACAATGAGCAGTTCTTC. This sequence encodes CASRLGLVGNNEQFF. The chain recombines TRBV4-1 with TRBJ2-1; 7 bases match TRBD2. The CDR3 covers 15 residues. The germline gives CDR1 MGHRA, CDR2 YSYEKL. The V and J ends lost 6 bases and 5 bases, in that order; junction bases with no gene match: 10.

In its sample, this clonotype was seen a few times. A much larger clone differs from this one at a single base, so this may be a read error. CDR3 nucleotide sequence: TGCGCCATCAGGCGGGAACTAGAGGGGCTGGGTGATGAGCAGTTCTTC. This codes for CAIRRELEGLGDEQFF. This chain links TRBV5-1 with TRBJ2-1; possible D gene TRBD2, 6 bases. In germline, CDR1 is SGHRS, CDR2 YFSETQ. This CDR3 contains 16 residues. V was pared by 9 bases and J by 8 bases, with 27 bases between. The complete variable domain, with remaining parts taken from reference TRBV5-1 and TRBJ2-1, reads KAGVTQTPRYLIKTRGQQVTLSCSPISGHRSVSWYQQTPGQGLQFLFEYFSETQRNKGNFPGRFSGRQFSNSRSEMNVSTLELGDSALYLCAIRRELEGLGDEQFFGPGTRLTVL.

This clonotype has only a few counts. A read error may account for a junction end that differs from germline. The V and J genes are TRBV5-1 and TRBJ2-1; D not resolved. The CDR3 sequence is 14 residues long. The germline V gene encodes CDR1 SGHRS and CDR2 YFSETQ. Here the CDR3 DNA reads TGCGCCAGCAGCTTGCCAGGTTCCTACAATAAGCAGTTCTTC. Protein product: CASSLPGSYNKQFF.

This clonotype was seen only once. The V call is TRBV5-5, the J call TRBJ2-1, with a possible D match to TRBD2 (5 bases). V was clipped by 2 bases and J by 3 bases, with 9 bases between them. Germline assignment: CDR1 SGHKS and CDR2 YYEKEE (reference sequence). The CDR3 has 14 residues. The CDR3 protein is CASSFSGIYNEQFF. CDR3 nucleotide sequence: TGTGCCAGCAGCTTTTCCGGGATCTACAATGAGCAGTTCTTC.

Regarding this clonotype: Germline and junction disagree at one end, which may indicate a read error. J is TRBJ2-7 and V is TRBV29-1; D remains unclear. CDR3 length: 11 residues. Per germline, CDR1 SQVTM and CDR2 ANQGSEA. CDR3 region: CSVDSGHEEYF. CDR3 in DNA: TGCAGCGTTGATTCGGGCCACGAGGAGTACTTC.

Of note for this clonotype: An end of the junction does not agree with germline; a read error may underlie this. The chain joins TRBV6-5 to TRBJ2-1; TRBD2 matches 9 bases. The CDR3 spans 17 residues. From germline, CDR1 is MNHEY and CDR2 SVGAGI. Written as DNA, the CDR3 is TGTGCCAGCAGTTACTCGATTTGGCGACTAGCGGACAATGAGCAGTTTTTC. This encodes CASSYSIWRLADNEQFF.

Of note for this clonotype: The junction shows a germline mismatch at one end, possibly a read error. The chain carries TRBV11-3 and TRBJ1-1; D perhaps matches TRBD1 (5 bases). The CDR3 is 14 residues long. CDR1 is SGHNT and CDR2 is YENEEA in the germline V gene. The CDR3 loop is CASIRTRESTEAFF. The CDR3 DNA is TGTGCAAGCATCCGTACCAGGGAGAGCACTGAAGCTTTCTTT.

Concerning this clonotype: The junction shows a germline mismatch at one end, possibly a read error. The chain carries TRBV6-5 and TRBJ1-6, with D tentatively TRBD1 (5 bases). The germline V gene encodes CDR1 MNHEY and CDR2 SVGAGI. This CDR3 is 14 amino acids long. Here the CDR3 DNA reads TGTGCCTGCAGTTACGGGGCTTATAATCCATCCCTCCACTTT. Amino acids: CACSYGAYNPSLHF.

A note on this clonotype: The junction does not match germline at one end; this may be a read error. J is TRBJ2-1 and V is TRBV10-3; the D gene is possibly TRBD1 (6 bases). CDR3 length: 16 residues. Germline-derived CDR1 and CDR2 are ENHRY and SYGVKD. The CDR3, as DNA: TGTGCCACCAGTGAGCCTACTGGGGGCGGCGACAATGAGCAGTTCTTC. It encodes CATSEPTGGGDNEQFF.

The rearrangement uses TRBV15 and TRBJ2-5, with D perhaps TRBD2 (5 bases). The V gene lost 3 bases and the J gene lost 1 base, with 6 bases spanning the gap. This CDR3 spans 13 amino acids. Germline assignment: CDR1 LNHNV and CDR2 YYDKDF (reference sequence). DNA of the CDR3: TGTGCCACCAGCAGCGGACTCCAAGAGACCCAGTACTTC. Its translation: CATSSGLQETQYF.

As regards this clonotype: Its ends do not fully match the called genes, so a read error is possible. This sequence joins TRBV6-5 and TRBJ2-1; D gene ambiguous. The CDR3 contains 14 residues. Germline V gene data show CDR1 as MNHEY and CDR2 as SVGAGI. CDR3 bases: TGTGCCAGCAGTTACGGCGCCACCGCTGGTGAGCAGCTCTTC. Translation: CASSYGATAGEQLF.

Notes on this clonotype: Possible read error: a much larger clone is one base away. CDR3 region: CASSLHRDRRYGYTF. CDR3 bases: TGTGCCAGCAGTTTACACCGGGACAGGAGGTATGGCTACACCTTC. V is TRBV6-1 and J is TRBJ1-2, with 8 bases matching TRBD1. CDR1 is MNHNS and CDR2 is SASEGT in the germline V gene. The CDR3 runs to 15 residues. The J segment lost 5 bases and the V segment lost 5 bases, leaving 10 bases of the junction unmatched.

V usage is TRBV6-1 and J usage is TRBJ2-7, with TRBD2 as a possible D gene (5 bases). The CDR3 is 13 amino acids. Germline CDR1 and CDR2: MNHNS and SASEGT. V was cut by 0 bases and J by 10 bases, with 13 bases left in between. This CDR3 reads CASSEAQGRDQYV. CDR3 nucleotides: TGTGCCAGCAGTGAAGCGCAAGGTCGGGATCAGTACGTC.

This rearrangement joins TRBV20-1 to TRBJ1-5; TRBD1 matches at 7 bases. This CDR3 is built from 14 residues. Germline V gene data show CDR1 as DFQATT and CDR2 as SNEGSKA (reference sequence). V lost 6 bases to trimming and J lost 5 bases; unmatched junction nucleotides: 10. CDR3 amino acids: CSAKTAGGDQPQHF. CDR3 nucleotide sequence: TGCAGTGCCAAGACGGCAGGGGGGGATCAGCCCCAGCATTTT.

The CDR3 region is CASSLELGNNEQFF. The CDR3 DNA reads as TGTGCCAGCAGCTTAGAACTAGGCAACAATGAGCAGTTCTTC. This chain connects TRBV11-2 to TRBJ2-1; D might be TRBD2 (5 bases). The CDR3 has 14 residues. Germline V gene sequence: CDR1 SGHAT, CDR2 FQNNGV. V dropped 0 bases and J dropped 5 bases, with 8 bases sitting between them.

As regards this clonotype: An end of the junction differs from the germline gene, which may be a read error. The chain links TRBV4-1 to TRBJ1-5; D ambiguous. Germline CDR1 is MGHRA and CDR2 is YSYEKL. The CDR3 sequence is 13 residues long. CDR3 bases: TGCACCAGCAGCCAGGTTATGTCTCAGCCCCAGCATTTT. It specifies CTSSQVMSQPQHF.

This clonotype was observed many times. The rearrangement links TRBV6-6 to TRBJ1-5, with a weak D call TRBD1 (6 bases). Germline V gene lookup returns CDR1 MNHNY and CDR2 SVGAGI (reference sequence). This CDR3 region has 16 residues. Trimming removed 0 bases from V and 4 bases from J, with 13 bases in between. The CDR3 nucleotides are TGTGCCAGCAGTTACTCGGGGGGGCAGGGGAATCAGCCCCAGCATTTT. Protein product: CASSYSGGQGNQPQHF.

Of note for this clonotype: A junction boundary mismatches the germline segment, possibly from a read error. This rearrangement joins TRBV11-2 to TRBJ2-4; the D call may be TRBD1 or TRBD2 (6 bases each). CDR3 length equals 15 residues. Germline CDR1 SGHAT, CDR2 FQNNGV. The CDR3 spells CASTLDPGGIAIQYF. The DNA for the CDR3 is TGTGCCAGCACCTTAGATCCCGGGGGCATAGCCATTCAGTATTTC.

The chain uses TRBV20-1 and TRBJ2-7; D possibly corresponds to TRBD2 (5 bases). The CDR3 totals 15 residues. Germline V lookup: CDR1 DFQATT, CDR2 SNEGSKA (reference sequence). The V and J ends lost 0 bases and 2 bases respectively, with 14 bases between them. As DNA, the CDR3 is TGCAGTGCTAGAGATGTCGAGCGGAAGCCCTACGAGCAGTACGTC. Translated: CSARDVERKPYEQYV.

As for this clonotype: A much larger clonotype is one base distant, so this may be a read error. The chain couples TRBV5-1 to TRBJ2-6; perhaps TRBD2 as D (5 bases). The CDR3 length is 16 residues. From germline, CDR1 is SGHRS and CDR2 YFSETQ. V lost 4 bases to trimming and J lost 2 bases, with 13 bases between them. The CDR3 spells CASSRSPSTGANVLTF. The CDR3 DNA follows: TGCGCCAGCAGCAGATCACCTAGCACTGGGGCCAACGTCCTGACTTTC.

V gene TRBV29-1 combines with J gene TRBJ2-5; tentative D call: TRBD2 (6 bases). Per germline, CDR1 SQVTM and CDR2 ANQGSEA. The CDR3 covers 12 residues. In DNA, the CDR3 is TGCATCGCCAGGAGGGCAGGCGAGACCCAGTACTTC. Translation gives CIARRAGETQYF.

This chain connects TRBV29-1 to TRBJ2-1, with 12 bases identical to TRBD2. The CDR3 runs to 18 residues. The germline CDR1 and CDR2 sequences are SQVTM and ANQGSEA. V shed 4 bases, J shed 3 bases, and the junction held 13 bases outside the gene matches. The CDR3 nucleotides are TGCAGCGTTGCTGGGGGGCTAGCGGGAGGGAGATACTACAATGAGCAGTTCTTC. Translation: CSVAGGLAGGRYYNEQFF.

In the case of this clonotype: One end of the junction fails to match germline, which may point to a read error. The chain employs TRBV11-3 and TRBJ2-3, with D possibly matching TRBD2 (6 bases). Per germline, CDR1 SGHNT and CDR2 YENEEA. This CDR3 contains 14 residues. The chain's CDR3 is CASSQWEECDTQYF. The CDR3 DNA follows: TGTGCCAGCAGTCAGTGGGAGGAGTGTGATACTCAGTATTTT. Looking up the rest from reference TRBV11-3 and TRBJ2-3 gives the full variable domain: EAGVVQSPRYKIIEKKQPVAFWCNPISGHNTLYWYLQNLGQGPELLIRYENEEAVDDSQLPKDRFSAERLKGVDSTLKIQPAELGDSAVYLCASSQWEECDTQYFGPGTRLTVL.

The gene calls are TRBV6-2 or TRBV6-3 and TRBJ2-7, with 9 bases matching TRBD2. This CDR3 has 14 amino acids. With 7 bases clipped from V and 10 bases from J, the junction kept 14 bases outside the gene matches. Germline V gene lookup returns CDR1 MNHEY and CDR2 SVGEGT. CDR3 in DNA: TGTGCCAGCAAGATAGCGGGAGCCCCATTGGAACAGTACTTC. It yields the protein CASKIAGAPLEQYF.

This clonotype was counted many times. V and J are TRBV4-2 and TRBJ1-5; a weak D match, TRBD1 (6 bases). V lost 1 base, J lost 9 bases, and 13 bases lay in between. CDR1 and CDR2 from the germline V gene are LGHNA and YNFKEQ. This CDR3 spans 14 amino acids. CDR3 amino acids: CASSQAIGGAPQHF. As DNA, the CDR3 is TGTGCCAGCAGCCAAGCCATTGGGGGGGCGCCCCAGCATTTT.